The T cell receptor (beta chain) under discussion was sequenced for a study of spatial heterogeneity in lung cancer. This clonotype was detected only a few times. Time point defined: sample taken at primary tumor resection. The roughly 68 donors had untreated early-stage non-small cell lung cancer. TCRs were sequenced from unsorted whole RNA of tumor, nontumor lung or PBMC. CDR1 and CDR2 (germline): DFQATT, SNEGSKA (reference sequence). The CDR3 totals 15 residues. V dropped 0 bases and J dropped 5 bases, with 16 bases sitting between them. TCRdb passed the 5' RACE reads through MiXCR, listing each CDR3 protein once. This sample has about 5,300 distinct CDR3 sequences, with 4% to 5.5% found just once.

The specimen was normal lung tissue next to the tumor, collected at surgery. The sequence was obtained from a female donor with early-stage non-small cell lung cancer. The chain couples TRBV20-1 to TRBJ2-5; D possibly corresponds to TRBD2 (5 bases). CDR3 sequence reads: CSARDSASTKETQYF. Here the CDR3 DNA reads TGCAGTGCTAGAGATTCGGCTAGCACCAAGGAGACCCAGTACTTC.